The sequence of this T cell receptor (beta chain) was determined in a study of cytomegalovirus exposure and HLA in healthy donors. General study findings and limits: Sequencing likely produced, as an artifact, a cluster of highly shared sequence variants. In vitro confirmation showed three CMV-associated chains to be CMV antigen specific. Researchers reportedly found TCR beta sequences accurately predicted most subjects' HLA-A and HLA-B alleles. CMV serostatus stood as the only immune exposure information on hand.

The CDR3 length is 14 residues. Germline CDR1 is SGHAT and CDR2 is FQNNGV. The germline V and J ends were trimmed by 3 bases and 3 bases, with 11 bases remaining between them. Details on this clone: Its antigen is undetermined.

The PCR used 60 Vbeta and 13 Jbeta primers. Profiling relied on immunoSEQ multiplex PCR, and the TCRdb table lists in-frame clones only, not all of them. Counted here are 75,000 to 90,000 clones, 65% to 85% occurring once; the ten biggest clones make up around 3.2%. The TCR was taken from a man aged 50-59 years in good health and CMV-seronegative. The chain combines TRBV11-2 with TRBJ2-5; weak D call: TRBD2 (6 bases). Material for sequencing was PBMCs. The CDR3 reads CASSFGGTKETQYF. The CDR3 coding sequence is TGTGCCAGCAGCTTTGGGGGGACGAAAGAGACCCAGTACTTC.